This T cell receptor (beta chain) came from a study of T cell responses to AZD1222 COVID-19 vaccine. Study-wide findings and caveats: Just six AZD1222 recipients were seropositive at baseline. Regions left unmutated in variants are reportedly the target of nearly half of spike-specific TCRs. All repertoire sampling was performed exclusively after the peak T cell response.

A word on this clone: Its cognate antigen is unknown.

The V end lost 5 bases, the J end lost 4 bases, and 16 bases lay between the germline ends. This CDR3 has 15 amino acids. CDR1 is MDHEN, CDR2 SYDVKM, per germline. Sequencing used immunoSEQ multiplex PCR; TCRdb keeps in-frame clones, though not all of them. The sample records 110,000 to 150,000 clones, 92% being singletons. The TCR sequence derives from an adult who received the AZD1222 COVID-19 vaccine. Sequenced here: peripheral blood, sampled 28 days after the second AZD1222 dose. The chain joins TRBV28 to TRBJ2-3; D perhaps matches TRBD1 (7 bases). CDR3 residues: CASSPRGELPDTQYF. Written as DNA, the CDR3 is TGTGCCAGCAGTCCCAGGGGGGAGCTCCCAGATACGCAGTATTTT.